This T cell receptor beta chain was recorded in a study of cytomegalovirus exposure and HLA in healthy donors. 60 Vbeta and 13 Jbeta primers were used in PCR. Assay: immunoSEQ multiplex PCR; the TCRdb copy retains only in-frame clones and omits some. The sample holds about 270,000 clones, more than 55% seen once. The study's findings and limits: About 150 TCR beta chains were listed as cytomegalovirus-associated. TCR sequences were mostly rare, though some public TCRs occurred in many donors. By HLA locus, TCR association rates varied in a later analysis, with DRB1 showing the most and HLA-C the fewest. A later analysis showed HLA-associated TCR beta chains outstripping equally common others in clonal expansion.

The germline V gene has CDR1 LNHDA and CDR2 SQIVND (reference sequence). V lost 1 base to trimming and J lost 2 bases; unmatched junction nucleotides: 2. There are 14 residues in the CDR3. On this clone: Its antigen is still unknown. Other DNA sequences from this sample encode an identical CDR3 as well.

The V gene is TRBV19, the J gene TRBJ2-7, with 7 bases identical to TRBD2. This clonotype originated in a female donor in good health and CMV-seronegative. What was sequenced was PBMCs. The CDR3 coding sequence is TGTGCCAGTAGTATAGCGGGAGGAACCTACGAGCAGTACTTC. Translating it yields CASSIAGGTYEQYF.